The 22 T cell receptor beta chains reported below all come from one sample, sequenced in a study of blood T cell repertoires in COVID-19. The repertoire was sequenced with immunoSEQ multiplex PCR; TCRdb's copy has only in-frame clones and lacks some. The sample records more than 250,000 clones, less than 90% being singletons. The material sequenced was peripheral blood. The origin of the receptors is a man in his 60s who had recovered from COVID-19.

The chain has TRBV4-1 and TRBJ2-5; no definite D call. V was pared by 0 bases and J by 2 bases, with 10 bases between. Germline CDR1 MGHRA, CDR2 YSYEKL. This CDR3 has 15 amino acids. The CDR3 protein is CASSQDVVTQETQYF. The CDR3 region has the DNA TGCGCCAGCAGCCAAGATGTTGTCACTCAAGAGACCCAGTACTTC.

V gene TRBV2 combines with J gene TRBJ2-6, with 12 bases lining up with TRBD1. CDR1 and CDR2 from the germline V gene are SNHLY and FYNNEI. CDR3 size: 18 residues. J gave up 2 bases and V 8 bases, and 10 bases lay outside the gene matches. CDR3 sequence (DNA): TGTGCCAGCCCAACGCCGGGACAGGGGGCACCTGGGGCCAACGTCCTGACTTTC. Encoded protein: CASPTPGQGAPGANVLTF.

The chain has TRBV5-3 and TRBJ2-4, with D possibly matching TRBD1 (6 bases). TRBV5-3 is identified as an open reading frame with a role that is uncertain. V was trimmed by 4 bases and J by 2 bases, leaving 19 bases between them. CDR3 length: 17 residues. The CDR3 here is CARSKQGPRFSKNIQYF. The CDR3 DNA reads as TGTGCCAGAAGCAAGCAGGGGCCGAGATTTTCCAAAAACATTCAGTACTTC.

The chain carries TRBV18 and TRBJ1-3; D is unresolved. The CDR3 contains 15 residues. CDR1 is KGHSH, CDR2 LQKENI, per germline. Trimming took 1 base from V and 0 from J, leaving 7 bases between them. The CDR3 loop reads CASSPRPLSGNTIYF. As DNA, the CDR3 is TGTGCCAGCTCACCACGCCCACTCTCTGGAAACACCATATATTTT.

The rearrangement uses TRBV7-9 and TRBJ1-4, with TRBD1 identical over 8 bases. From germline, CDR1 is SEHNR and CDR2 FQNEAQ (reference sequence). With V trimmed by 8 bases and J by 8 bases, 1 base remained unmatched. The CDR3 runs to 11 residues. The CDR3 sequence is CASQGAEKLFF. For the CDR3, the DNA is TGTGCCAGCCAGGGGGCCGAAAAACTGTTTTTT.

The DNA of the CDR3 is TGTGCCAGCAGTTGGACAGGGGATCTTTCCACTGAAGCTTTCTTT. Amino acid sequence: CASSWTGDLSTEAFF. The genes are TRBV9 and TRBJ1-1, with 9 bases aligning to TRBD1. This CDR3 spans 15 amino acids. Germline V gives CDR1 SGDLS, CDR2 YYNGEE. Germline trimming cut 5 bases from V and 4 bases from J; bases unmatched to any gene: 9.

J is TRBJ2-1 and V is TRBV5-1, with TRBD2 matching over 7 bases. This CDR3 contains 15 residues. Germline values: CDR1 SGHRS, CDR2 YFSETQ. With V trimmed by 7 bases and J by 1 base, 8 bases remained unmatched. The CDR3 DNA reads as TGCGCCAGCGGAAGAAGCGGGGCTTCCTACAATGAGCAGTTCTTC. This translates into CASGRSGASYNEQFF.

The chain is built from TRBV19 and TRBJ1-4; D perhaps matches TRBD1 (6 bases). CDR1 is LNHDA, CDR2 SQIVND, per germline (reference sequence). The CDR3 runs to 13 residues. The V and J ends lost 4 bases and 6 bases respectively, with 9 bases between them. In DNA, the CDR3 is TGTGCCAGTAGTACACAGGGTTATGAAAAACTGTTTTTT. This gives the protein CASSTQGYEKLFF.

This sequence joins TRBV6-4 and TRBJ2-3, with 10 bases lining up with TRBD1. Per germline, CDR1 MRHNA and CDR2 SNTAGT. With 8 bases clipped from V and 2 bases from J, the junction kept 7 bases outside the gene matches. The CDR3 spans 15 residues. In DNA, the CDR3 is TGTGCCAGCCGGGACAGGGGATGGGACACAGATACGCAGTATTTT. Amino acids: CASRDRGWDTDTQYF.

The genes are TRBV6-5 and TRBJ2-3, with 9 nucleotides matching TRBD1. The V gene end was trimmed by 6 bases and the J gene end by 3 bases; junction bases not matched to a gene: 7. CDR3 length: 15 amino acids. Germline V gene data show CDR1 as MNHEY and CDR2 as SVGAGI. The CDR3 region has the DNA TGTGCCAGCAGGCGGGACAGGGTTCCGACAGATACGCAGTATTTT. Amino acids: CASRRDRVPTDTQYF.

The V call is TRBV6-5, the J call TRBJ2-2; maybe TRBD2 (5 bases). Germline V gene sequence: CDR1 MNHEY, CDR2 SVGAGI. The ends were cut back, 6 bases at V and 6 bases at J, with 8 bases in the middle. The CDR3 is made up of 12 amino acids. For the CDR3, the DNA is TGTGCCAGCAGGGACTCGGCCGGGGAGCTGTTTTTT. This encodes CASRDSAGELFF.

The chain joins TRBV5-1 to TRBJ2-4; TRBD2 matches 10 bases. The CDR3 is made up of 19 amino acids. Germline V gene sequence: CDR1 SGHRS, CDR2 YFSETQ. Losses at the gene ends were 0 bases for V and 7 bases for J; bases not matched to a gene: 16. The CDR3 loop is CASSLDASTSGFTGNIQYF. CDR3 DNA sequence: TGCGCCAGCAGCTTGGATGCCTCGACTAGCGGGTTCACCGGGAACATTCAGTACTTC.

The genes are TRBV5-4 and TRBJ2-1; 8 nucleotides line up with TRBD2. V was clipped by 3 bases and J by 4 bases; unmatched bases: 12. The germline gives CDR1 SGHNT, CDR2 YYREEE (reference sequence). CDR3 size: 17 residues. CDR3 protein: CASSSTVGTRPYNEQFF. In DNA, the CDR3 is TGTGCCAGCAGCTCCACCGTGGGGACTAGACCATACAATGAGCAGTTCTTC.

The chain couples TRBV2 to TRBJ2-7; D may be TRBD2 (5 bases). CDR1 is SNHLY, CDR2 FYNNEI, per germline. There are 14 residues in the CDR3. Trimming took off 7 bases at V and 2 bases at J, with 15 bases between the two ends. CDR3 DNA sequence: TGTGCCAGCACCGAGGAGGCGTATACCTACGAGCAGTACTTC. Translating it yields CASTEEAYTYEQYF.

This rearrangement joins TRBV6-4 to TRBJ1-6, with TRBD1 as a possible D gene (6 bases). Germline V lookup: CDR1 MRHNA, CDR2 SNTAGT. The CDR3 is 14 residues long. V was shortened by 3 bases and J by 7 bases, with 10 bases between the two germline ends. The CDR3 protein is CASSEVGTNSPLHF. The DNA for the CDR3 is TGTGCCAGCAGTGAAGTCGGGACAAATTCACCCCTCCACTTT.

This rearrangement joins TRBV19 to TRBJ1-5; D not resolved. V lost 0 bases to trimming and J lost 6 bases, with 6 bases between them. CDR3 length: 13 amino acids. Germline V gene sequence: CDR1 LNHDA, CDR2 SQIVND (reference sequence). The CDR3 protein is CASSIDISQPQHF. In DNA, the CDR3 is TGTGCCAGTAGTATAGATATTAGTCAGCCCCAGCATTTT.

The chain is built from TRBV7-9 and TRBJ2-3; 9 bases align to TRBD2. The J segment lost 3 bases and the V segment lost 4 bases, leaving 5 bases of the junction unmatched. Looked up from germline, CDR1 is SEHNR and CDR2 is FQNEAQ (reference sequence). The CDR3 extends over 15 amino acids. The CDR3 loop reads CASSSLAGRTDTQYF. The CDR3 bases are TGTGCCAGCAGCTCCCTAGCGGGAAGAACAGATACGCAGTATTTT.

The chain has TRBV30 and TRBJ1-1; 7 bases fit TRBD1. Germline CDR1 GTSNPN, CDR2 SVGIG (reference sequence). The V and J ends lost 4 bases and 7 bases, in that order; junction bases with no gene match: 6. The length of the CDR3 is 12 residues. CDR3 bases: TGTGCCTGGAATAGGGACAGTAATGAAGCTTTCTTT. Encoded protein: CAWNRDSNEAFF.

A note on this clone: At one boundary the junction diverges from the germline segment, which might be a read error. The rearrangement joins TRBV28 to TRBJ1-1; TRBD1 matches 9 bases. This CDR3 has 14 residues. CDR1 is MDHEN, CDR2 SYDVKM, per germline. In nucleotides, the CDR3 is TGTGTCAGCAGTTCCAACTGGGGGACAGGGAGGACTTTCTTT. Amino acids: CVSSSNWGTGRTFF.

This clone appeared a few times. This chain links TRBV6-1 with TRBJ2-2, with D possibly matching TRBD2 (6 bases). Germline loops: CDR1 MNHNS, CDR2 SASEGT. V dropped 1 base and J dropped 1 base, with 13 bases sitting between them. This CDR3 has 17 residues. The CDR3 DNA is TGTGCCAGCAGTGAAGGCCGGGGGACGGTGAACACCGGGGAGCTGTTTTTT. Translated: CASSEGRGTVNTGELFF.

Notes on this clone: Other nucleotide sequences in the sample specify the same CDR3. The chain employs TRBV20-1 and TRBJ1-6; D call uncertain. V dropped 3 bases and J dropped 5 bases, with 8 bases sitting between them. The germline gives CDR1 DFQATT, CDR2 SNEGSKA (reference sequence). The CDR3 extends over 13 amino acids. The CDR3: CSASSRDNSPLHF. CDR3 nucleotide sequence: TGCAGTGCTAGTAGCCGAGATAATTCACCCCTCCACTTT.

The gene calls are TRBV14 and TRBJ1-3; TRBD1 matches 8 bases. Germline CDR1 is SGHDN and CDR2 is FVKESK. The CDR3 spans 18 residues. V dropped 0 bases and J dropped 4; count of bases not matched to a gene: 11. CDR3 sequence (DNA): TGTGCCAGCAGCCAAGATCTCCGGACAGGGTCTACGGGAAACACCATATATTTT. This codes for CASSQDLRTGSTGNTIYF.